Each of the 26 T cell receptor beta chains below was sequenced from the same sample in a study of cytomegalovirus exposure and HLA in healthy donors. The PCR used 60 Vbeta and 13 Jbeta primers. Repertoires were generated with immunoSEQ multiplex PCR, while TCRdb's copy carries only in-frame clones and drops some. The sample includes 75,000 to 85,000 clones, about 78% of them seen just once. The sequenced sample consisted of PBMCs. These receptors originate from a male donor in good health and CMV-seronegative.

The rearrangement joins TRBV9 to TRBJ1-1; D is undetermined. Germline-derived CDR1 and CDR2 are SGDLS and YYNGEE. The CDR3 sequence is 14 residues long. V shed 0 bases and J shed 4 bases, with 10 bases lying between them. CDR3 loop: CASSVVPGGTEAFF. The CDR3 region has the DNA TGTGCCAGCAGCGTAGTCCCGGGAGGCACTGAAGCTTTCTTT.

This clone was seen just once. This rearrangement joins TRBV30 to TRBJ1-6; 7 positions agree with TRBD1. The CDR3 runs to 14 residues. The germline V gene encodes CDR1 GTSNPN and CDR2 SVGIG (reference sequence). V dropped 2 bases and J dropped 7; count of bases not matched to a gene: 5. The CDR3 DNA follows: TGTGCCTGGAGTTCGACAGGGTCAAATTCACCCCTCCACTTT. Translation gives CAWSSTGSNSPLHF. Full variable domain (rest looked up from reference TRBV30 and TRBJ1-6): SQTIHQWPATLVQPVGSPLSLECTVEGTSNPNLYWYRQAAGRGLQLLFYSVGIGQISSEVPQNLSASRPQDRQFILSSKKLLLSDSGFYLCAWSSTGSNSPLHFGNGTRLTVT.

J is TRBJ2-2 and V is TRBV7-8; 7 nucleotides align to TRBD1. V was pared by 1 base and J by 3 bases, with 2 bases of the junction left unmatched. The germline V gene encodes CDR1 SGHVS and CDR2 FQNEAQ. The CDR3 sequence is 15 residues long. The CDR3 nucleotides are TGTGCCAGCAGCTTAGGACAGGGTGACACCGGGGAGCTGTTTTTT. It yields the protein CASSLGQGDTGELFF.

The rearrangement joins TRBV11-3 to TRBJ2-3; 13 nucleotides agree with TRBD2. With V trimmed by 1 base and J by 15 bases, 4 bases remained unmatched. This CDR3 is 13 amino acids long. Germline CDR1 is SGHNT and CDR2 is YENEEA. CDR3 nucleotides: TGTGCCAGCAGCTTAGCGACTAGCGGGAGGCCATATTTT. Its translation is CASSLATSGRPYF.

The chain recombines TRBV18 with TRBJ1-3; 8 nucleotides agree with TRBD1. The V segment lost 3 bases and the J segment 4 bases; nucleotides outside the gene matches: 11. The CDR3 is 17 residues long. Germline V gene sequence: CDR1 KGHSH, CDR2 LQKENI. This CDR3 reads CASSPSQGALGGNTIYF. The CDR3 nucleotides read TGTGCCAGCTCACCGTCGCAGGGGGCTCTGGGCGGAAACACCATATATTTT.

This clone was seen more than once but under ten times. The chain combines TRBV9 with TRBJ2-5; tentative D call: TRBD2 (5 bases). V shed 0 bases and J shed 5 bases, with 17 bases lying between them. This CDR3 is 16 amino acids long. Germline V gene data show CDR1 as SGDLS and CDR2 as YYNGEE. In DNA, the CDR3 is TGTGCCAGCAGCGTAGGCTCGCCGCGCGGCGGGGAGACCCAGTACTTC. It is translated as CASSVGSPRGGETQYF.

The chain uses TRBV27 and TRBJ2-2; 7 nucleotides line up with TRBD1. This CDR3 is 14 amino acids long. V lost 5 bases, J lost 1 base, and 1 base stayed unmatched. Germline values: CDR1 MNHEY, CDR2 SMNVEV (reference sequence). The CDR3 region is CASSHRGNTGELFF. The DNA for the CDR3 is TGTGCCAGCAGTCACAGGGGGAACACCGGGGAGCTGTTTTTT.

The chain carries TRBV15 and TRBJ2-7, with TRBD1 identical over 7 bases. The length of the CDR3 is 12 residues. CDR1 and CDR2 from the germline V gene are LNHNV and YYDKDF (reference sequence). V lost 3 bases, J lost 8 bases, and 4 bases stayed unmatched. This CDR3 reads CATSRQQGQQYF. DNA for the CDR3: TGTGCCACCAGCAGGCAACAGGGGCAGCAGTACTTC. Full variable domain (rest looked up from reference TRBV15 and TRBJ2-7): DAMVIQNPRYQVTQFGKPVTLSCSQTLNHNVMYWYQQKSSQAPKLLFHYYDKDFNNEADTPDNFQSRRPNTSFCFLDIRSPGLGDTAMYLCATSRQQGQQYFGPGTRLTVT.

The rearrangement joins TRBV7-3 to TRBJ2-7; 10 positions match TRBD1. The CDR3 consists of 16 residues. The V gene's germline CDR1 is SGHTA and CDR2 FQGTGA. After removal of 0 bases from V and 6 bases from J, the junction contained 8 bases not matched to a gene. For the CDR3, the DNA is TGTGCCAGCAGCTTAACGGGGACAGGGGATTTGGGCGAGCAGTACTTC. Translating it yields CASSLTGTGDLGEQYF.

This chain joins TRBV2 and TRBJ1-2; 7 bases fit TRBD1. The V segment lost 7 bases and the J segment 5 bases; nucleotides outside the gene matches: 7. This CDR3 is 13 amino acids long. CDR1 and CDR2 from the germline V gene are SNHLY and FYNNEI. This CDR3 is CASMRDSEYGYTF. DNA for the CDR3: TGTGCCAGCATGAGGGACAGCGAATATGGCTACACCTTC.

The J gene is TRBJ2-5, the V gene TRBV5-4, with D perhaps matching TRBD1 (6 bases). The CDR3 is 14 amino acids. Germline CDR1 is SGHNT and CDR2 is YYREEE (reference sequence). V lost 5 bases, J lost 5 bases, and 16 bases lay in between. The CDR3 DNA follows: TGTGCCAGCAGTTCCGCAGGGGTCCGGGAGACCCAGTACTTC. Protein: CASSSAGVRETQYF.

This chain connects TRBV19 to TRBJ2-1; tentatively, D is TRBD1 (5 bases). The CDR3 has 16 residues. Per germline, CDR1 LNHDA and CDR2 SQIVND (reference sequence). Between the trimmed V and J ends, which lost 3 bases and 2 bases, there was a span of 14 bases. CDR3 DNA: TGTGCCAGTAGTATGTATATAGGGGTTCCCTACAATGAGCAGTTCTTC. Encoded protein: CASSMYIGVPYNEQFF.

A few counts support this clone. The chain recombines TRBV7-3 with TRBJ2-2; D call uncertain. The CDR3 consists of 14 residues. The germline gives CDR1 SGHTA, CDR2 FQGTGA. V shed 7 bases and J shed 2 bases, with 11 bases lying between them. The CDR3 region has the DNA TGTGCCAGCAAGATCGGTGCAAACACCGGGGAGCTGTTTTTT. This sequence encodes CASKIGANTGELFF. Variable domain in full (rest from reference TRBV7-3 and TRBJ2-2): GAGVSQTPSNKVTEKGKYVELRCDPISGHTALYWYRQSLGQGPEFLIYFQGTGAADDSGLPNDRFFAVRPEGSVSTLKIQRTERGDSAVYLCASKIGANTGELFFGEGSRLTVL.

V gene TRBV7-2 combines with J gene TRBJ2-7; TRBD2 agrees at 7 bases. The CDR3 is 16 amino acids. From germline, CDR1 is SGHTA and CDR2 FQGNSA. Trimming took 0 bases from V and 0 from J; bases not matched to a gene: 5. CDR3 bases: TGTGCCAGCAGCTTAGCGGGGGGGGTTTCCTCCTACGAGCAGTACTTC. It yields the protein CASSLAGGVSSYEQYF.

The J gene is TRBJ2-5, the V gene TRBV11-3; 8 positions agree with TRBD2. The DNA end is a closer match to TRBJ2-7, so the J assignment may be wrong. Germline values: CDR1 SGHNT, CDR2 YENEEA. The CDR3 loop spans 17 amino acids. The CDR3 DNA reads as TGTGCCAGCAGCTCCCCCCCGGCGGGAGGAGCGACCTACGAGCAGTACTTC. This translates into CASSSPPAGGATYEQYF.

The J gene is TRBJ2-5, the V gene TRBV9; 8 positions match TRBD1. V was pared by 1 base and J by 5 bases, with 1 base of the junction left unmatched. Germline lookup yields CDR1 SGDLS and CDR2 YYNGEE. The CDR3 spans 13 residues. The CDR3 loop is CASSVTGGETQYF. The CDR3 region has the DNA TGTGCCAGCAGCGTAACAGGGGGGGAGACCCAGTACTTC.

Written as DNA, the CDR3 is TGTGCCAGCAGCTACGGGACAAACACTGAAGCTTTCTTT. Translation gives CASSYGTNTEAFF. The J gene is TRBJ1-1, the V gene TRBV7-3; D may be TRBD1 (6 bases). V was trimmed by 4 bases and J by 2 bases, leaving 8 bases between them. The germline V gene has CDR1 SGHTA and CDR2 FQGTGA. This CDR3 is built from 13 residues. The variable domain in full, completed from reference TRBV7-3 and TRBJ1-1, reads GAGVSQTPSNKVTEKGKYVELRCDPISGHTALYWYRQSLGQGPEFLIYFQGTGAADDSGLPNDRFFAVRPEGSVSTLKIQRTERGDSAVYLCASSYGTNTEAFFGQGTRLTVV.

Worth noting for this clone: The junction shows a germline mismatch at one end, possibly a read error. The J gene is TRBJ1-1, the V gene TRBV7-9; D possibly corresponds to TRBD1 (5 bases). Germline lookup yields CDR1 SEHNR and CDR2 FQNEAQ (reference sequence). The CDR3 sequence is 14 residues long. DNA of the CDR3: TGTGCCAGCAGTTTAGGACAAGAACACACTGAAGCTTTCTTT. It specifies CASSLGQEHTEAFF.

The rearrangement links TRBV7-9 to TRBJ2-7; D is possibly TRBD1 (5 bases). This CDR3 comprises 14 residues. V lost 5 bases, J lost 2 bases, and 13 bases lay in between. Germline CDR1 is SEHNR and CDR2 is FQNEAQ (reference sequence). CDR3 sequence reads: CASSPGRVTYEQYF. CDR3 coding DNA: TGTGCCAGCAGCCCCGGCAGGGTAACCTACGAGCAGTACTTC.

The chain joins TRBV5-1 to TRBJ1-2; D gene ambiguous. Per germline, CDR1 SGHRS and CDR2 YFSETQ. V was pared by 0 bases and J by 7 bases, with 7 bases between. CDR3 size: 12 residues. The CDR3 here is CASSLDSSGYTF. CDR3 nucleotide sequence: TGCGCCAGCAGCTTGGACAGTTCTGGCTACACCTTC.

V gene TRBV28 combines with J gene TRBJ1-5; 7 bases agree with TRBD1. J was trimmed by 5 bases and V by 6 bases; bases with no gene match: 4. This CDR3 is 13 amino acids long. Germline V CDR1 and CDR2: MDHEN, SYDVKM. This CDR3 reads CASRRQGDQPQHF. CDR3 DNA: TGTGCCAGCAGACGACAGGGCGATCAGCCCCAGCATTTT.

The chain links TRBV4-1 to TRBJ1-2; 8 bases map to TRBD1. With 6 bases clipped from V and 4 bases from J, the junction kept 10 bases outside the gene matches. CDR1 MGHRA and CDR2 YSYEKL come from the germline V gene. CDR3 length equals 15 residues. CDR3 in amino acids: CASSVRDRGGYGYTF. DNA for the CDR3: TGCGCCAGCAGTGTCAGAGACAGGGGCGGCTATGGCTACACCTTC.

This clone was found a few times. The CDR3 sequence is CASSWTGIDYEQYF. CDR3 bases: TGCGCCAGCAGCTGGACAGGGATCGACTACGAGCAGTACTTC. The chain is built from TRBV5-1 and TRBJ2-7; 8 bases agree with TRBD1. Germline values: CDR1 SGHRS, CDR2 YFSETQ. The CDR3 is 14 residues long. The V gene end was trimmed by 3 bases and the J gene end by 3 bases; junction bases not matched to a gene: 5.

The J gene is TRBJ2-7, the V gene TRBV7-2, with 11 nucleotides matching TRBD1. V dropped 5 bases and J dropped 4; count of bases not matched to a gene: 4. This CDR3 has 14 amino acids. The V gene's germline CDR1 is SGHTA and CDR2 FQGNSA. In DNA, the CDR3 is TGTGCCAGCAGCCAGGACAGGGGGCTGTACGAGCAGTACTTC. It translates to CASSQDRGLYEQYF. The full variable domain, rest sourced from reference TRBV7-2 and TRBJ2-7, is GAGVSQSPSNKVTEKGKDVELRCDPISGHTALYWYRQSLGQGLEFLIYFQGNSAPDKSGLPSDRFSAERTGGSVSTLTIQRTQQEDSAVYLCASSQDRGLYEQYFGPGTRLTVT.

The chain is built from TRBV7-3 and TRBJ2-3, with D maybe TRBD2 (8 bases). The CDR3 consists of 15 residues. Trimming left V 3 bases short and J 8 bases short, with 18 bases between. Germline assignment: CDR1 SGHTA and CDR2 FQGTGA. CDR3 DNA sequence: TGTGCCAGCAGCTTTAGTGGACAGGCGGGGGGTACGCAGTATTTT. Protein: CASSFSGQAGGTQYF.

This clone turned up a few times. The chain carries TRBV2 and TRBJ2-3; TRBD2 matches at 8 bases. This CDR3 comprises 12 residues. V shed 4 bases, J shed 13 bases, and the junction held 7 bases outside the gene matches. Germline CDR1 reads SNHLY; CDR2 reads FYNNEI. The CDR3 DNA reads as TGTGCCAGCAGTGTTACTAGCGGTATAAAGTATTTT. This encodes CASSVTSGIKYF.